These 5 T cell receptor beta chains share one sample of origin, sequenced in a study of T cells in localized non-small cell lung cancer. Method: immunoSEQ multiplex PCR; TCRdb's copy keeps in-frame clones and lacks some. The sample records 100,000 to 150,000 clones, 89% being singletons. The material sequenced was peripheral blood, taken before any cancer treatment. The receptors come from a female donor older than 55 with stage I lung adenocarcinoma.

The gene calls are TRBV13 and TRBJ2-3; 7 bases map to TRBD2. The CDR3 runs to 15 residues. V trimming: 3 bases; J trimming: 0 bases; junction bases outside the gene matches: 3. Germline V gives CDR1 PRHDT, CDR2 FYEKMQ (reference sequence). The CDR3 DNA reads TGTGCCAGCAGCTTCGCGGGAGCGAGCACAGATACGCAGTATTTT. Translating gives CASSFAGASTDTQYF.

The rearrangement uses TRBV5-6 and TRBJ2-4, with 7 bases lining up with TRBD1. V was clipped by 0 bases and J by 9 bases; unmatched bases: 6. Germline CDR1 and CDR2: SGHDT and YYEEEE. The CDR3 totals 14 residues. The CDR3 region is CASSLAGQAGIQYF. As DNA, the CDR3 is TGTGCCAGCAGCTTGGCCGGACAGGCAGGCATTCAGTACTTC.

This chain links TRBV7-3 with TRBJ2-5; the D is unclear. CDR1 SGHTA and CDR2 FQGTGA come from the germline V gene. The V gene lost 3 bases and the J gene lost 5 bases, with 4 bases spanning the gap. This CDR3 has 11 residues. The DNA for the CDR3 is TGTGCCAGCAGCTTTCGTGAGACCCAGTACTTC. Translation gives CASSFRETQYF.

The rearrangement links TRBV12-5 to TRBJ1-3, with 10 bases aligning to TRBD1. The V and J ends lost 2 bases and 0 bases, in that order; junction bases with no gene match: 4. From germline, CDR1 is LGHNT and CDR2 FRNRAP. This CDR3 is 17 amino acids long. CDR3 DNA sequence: TGTGCTAGTGGTTTGCTGACAGGGGGCGTCTCTGGAAACACCATATATTTT. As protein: CASGLLTGGVSGNTIYF.

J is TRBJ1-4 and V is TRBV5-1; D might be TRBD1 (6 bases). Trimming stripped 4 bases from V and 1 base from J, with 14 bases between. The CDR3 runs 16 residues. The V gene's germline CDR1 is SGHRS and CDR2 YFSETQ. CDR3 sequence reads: CASSRAGGQTNEKLFF. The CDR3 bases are TGCGCCAGCAGCCGGGCGGGGGGCCAAACTAATGAAAAACTGTTTTTT.